The T cell receptor beta chain described here comes from a study of T cell repertoires in cytomegalovirus infection. Background on the study: Well-studied HLA-B-restricted CMV epitopes were used in the study alongside recently identified HLA-C-restricted ones.

TCRdb ran MiXCR on the reads and lists one entry per CDR3 protein. This table holds fewer than 1,000,000 distinct CDR3 sequences, roughly 31% found once. Study-wide points: The ex vivo response showed dominance by HLA-C-restricted CMV-specific TCR beta clonotypes.

Worth noting for this clonotype: Its antigen is unidentified.

The origin of this receptor is a human donor in good health (CMV status not recorded). Some clones in this sample may be carry-over from other donors' samples. The material was cultured CD8+ T cells from PBMCs, obtained from culture after CMV antigen stimulation.

The CDR3: CASSLGTEYQETQYF. The CDR3 DNA reads TGTGCCAGCAGCTTAGGCACAGAGTACCAAGAGACCCAGTACTTC. The chain uses TRBV7-6 and TRBJ2-5; D gene uncertain. The ends were cut back, 1 base at V and 0 bases at J, with 9 bases in the middle. This CDR3 region has 15 residues. Germline CDR1 SGHVS, CDR2 FNYEAQ.